This TCR beta chain was captured by sequencing in a study of blood T cells in healthy people across ages (dated by TCRdb to the mid-2010s). Context from the whole study: In model experiments, roughly one uniquely barcoded TCR beta cDNA molecule per two T cells was captured by template switching. The study measured age-related changes in TCR beta repertoire diversity using deep sequencing normalized with unique cDNA molecular identifiers. The donors were divided into four age groups: young (average around 15 years), middle-aged (about 40), aged (around 67) and long-lived (about 79). Donors of different ages were randomly distributed across sequencing lanes to avoid experimental bias. The study analyzed two additional independent replicas of 1 million unique cDNA reads from the same blood draw for two donors, one aged 18 to 29 and one aged 80 or older. Findings and caveats that apply to the study as a whole: The CMV infection status of donors was not known, potentially confounding age-related changes in expanded clonotypes. Observed TCR beta diversity per million T cells fell roughly linearly with age, and a significant reduction was already apparent by age roughly 40. The percentage of naive T cells measured by flow cytometry correlated strongly with observed TCR beta diversity. Estimates of total diversity based on one million sequenced T cells were considered lower bounds and underestimates. Bulk unsorted PBMC profiling prevented conclusive comparison of naive and antigen-experienced compartments. Compared with the aged group, more naive CD4+ T cells, fewer expanded clones and increased TCR diversity were shown by the long-lived group, suggesting age selection.

Donors were 40 or so systemically healthy Caucasian individuals from Russia aged roughly 6 to 100 years. Each donor gave approximately 9.3 milliliters of peripheral blood, collected into EDTA-treated Vacutainer tubes. Ficoll-Paque density-gradient centrifugation was used to isolate PBMCs, with at least 6.5 million per sample. Total RNA was extracted from PBMCs with Trizol reagent, with at least 6 micrograms obtained per sample. Naive CD45RAhigh/CD27high T cell percentages were measured by flow cytometry on a PBMC aliquot from every donor. This clonotype was observed many times. Its antigen is unknown. Base qualities were left out, and no much larger clone turns up one base away. Receptor libraries were prepared by 5' RACE. The sequencer was an Illumina HiSeq 2500. A second PCR of roughly 7 to 11 cycles was performed with a sample-barcoded 5' primer and a J-beta primer mix. Each TCR beta cDNA molecule received a unique molecular identifier from a template-switch 5' adaptor carrying 12 random nucleotides. Each sample yielded at least 3 million CDR3-containing paired-end reads. First-strand cDNA was synthesized from all RNA with the Mint cDNA synthesis kit, primed by a TRBC-specific oligonucleotide. All cDNA was treated with uracil-DNA glycosylase and then went through a first 18-cycle PCR with the universal primers M1SS and BC2_uni_R. In the paper's pipeline: For normalization, 1 million high-quality reads, each with a distinct molecular identifier, were randomly selected from each sample. Instead of being binned into consensus sequences, reads that shared molecular identifiers were thrown out. MiTCR, run with a Q25 quality threshold and the strictest error-elimination algorithm, handled CDR3 identification, clonotype clustering and error correction. Lower-bound total TCR beta diversity was estimated with a nonparametric unseen species model using Euler transformation. TCRdb trimmed public reads at Q25 via fastp, called clones via MiXCR and kept in-frame beta chains. Rows with a matching CDR3 protein are joined into one entry that keeps the most common DNA and genes. TCRdb, not the original authors, processed these V and J calls. In all, the sample holds about 770,000 distinct CDR3 sequences, and roughly 44% of those were seen once. Jointly, the top ten make up 15% to 25% of the sample.

This receptor was taken from a man between 60 and 75 years old in good health. Material for sequencing was blood.

The CDR3 reads CASSPTGGLYEQYF. The DNA sequence follows: TGTGCCAGCAGTCCGACAGGGGGATTGTACGAGCAGTACTTC. This receptor chain uses TRBV7-2 and TRBJ2-7; the junction holds 9 bases that match TRBD1. The CDR3 covers 14 residues, taking in both the cysteine and the phenylalanine. The sequence is cut down to CDR3 DNA, 42 bases in frame from base 1. Looking up the germline V gene yields CDR1 SGHTA and CDR2 FQGNSA. The V end gives up 6 bases and the J end 4 bases, leaving 7 bases in the junction not matched to a gene.